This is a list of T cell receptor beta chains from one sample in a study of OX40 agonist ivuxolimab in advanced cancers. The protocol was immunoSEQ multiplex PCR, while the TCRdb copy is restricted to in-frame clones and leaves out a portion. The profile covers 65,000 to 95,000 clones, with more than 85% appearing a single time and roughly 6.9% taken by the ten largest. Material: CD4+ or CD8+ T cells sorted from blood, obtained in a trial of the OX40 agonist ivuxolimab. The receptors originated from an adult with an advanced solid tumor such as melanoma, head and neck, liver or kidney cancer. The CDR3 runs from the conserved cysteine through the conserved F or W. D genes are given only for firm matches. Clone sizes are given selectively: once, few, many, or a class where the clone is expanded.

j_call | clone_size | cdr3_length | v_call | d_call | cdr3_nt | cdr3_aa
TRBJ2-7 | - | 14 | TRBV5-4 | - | TGTGCCAGCAGCTCCCCGGGTAGCTCCTACGAGCAGTACTTC | CASSSPGSSYEQYF
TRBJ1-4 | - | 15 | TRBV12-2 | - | TGTGCAAGTCGCTTAGAGGCAGGGGGGGATGAAAAACTGTTTTTT | CASRLEAGGDEKLFF
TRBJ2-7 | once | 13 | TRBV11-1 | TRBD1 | TGTGCCACTACCGGGACAGGGGCCTACGAGCAGTACTTC | CATTGTGAYEQYF
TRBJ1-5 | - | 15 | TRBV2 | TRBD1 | TGTGCCAGCAGTGAAGCTGGGACAGGGAGTCAGCCCCAGCATTTT | CASSEAGTGSQPQHF
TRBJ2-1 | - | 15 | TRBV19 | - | TGTGCCAGTAGTCAGTTCGGGGCGGGAATGGATGAGCAGTTCTTC | CASSQFGAGMDEQFF
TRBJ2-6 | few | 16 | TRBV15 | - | TGTGCCACCAGCAGAGATTCTGGCTCTGGGGCCAACGTCCTGACTTTC | CATSRDSGSGANVLTF
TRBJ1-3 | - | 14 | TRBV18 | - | TGTGCCAGCTCGCTCGAGGCGGCTGGAAACACCATATATTTT | CASSLEAAGNTIYF
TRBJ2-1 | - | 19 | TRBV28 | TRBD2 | TGTGCCAGCAGTCCGCGCCTCCTCGGGACTAGCGGACCGTACAATGAGCAGTTCTTC | CASSPRLLGTSGPYNEQFF
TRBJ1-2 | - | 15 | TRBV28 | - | TGTGCCAGCACCCTAGATAGGGGACCCGGTGGCGGCTACACCTTC | CASTLDRGPGGGYTF
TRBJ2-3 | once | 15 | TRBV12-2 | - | TGTGCAAGTCGCTCCTGGGGCATTAGCACAGATACGCAGTATTTT | CASRSWGISTDTQYF
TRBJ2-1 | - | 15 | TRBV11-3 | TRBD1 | TGTGCCAGCAGCCACCGGGACAGGGGGTACAATGAGCAGTTCTTC | CASSHRDRGYNEQFF
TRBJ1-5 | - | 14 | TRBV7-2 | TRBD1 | TGTGCCAGCAGCTCCGGACAGGGCAATCAGCCCCAGCATTTT | CASSSGQGNQPQHF
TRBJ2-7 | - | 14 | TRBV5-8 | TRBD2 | TGTGCCAGCACCAAACTAGCGGCGACCTACGAGCAGTACTTC | CASTKLAATYEQYF
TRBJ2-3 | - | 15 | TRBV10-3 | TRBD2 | TGTGCCATCAGTGGGGGGGGAGCGGGCACAGATACGCAGTATTTT | CAISGGGAGTDTQYF
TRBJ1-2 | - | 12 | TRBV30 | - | TGTGCCTTTTCACAGGGCTCATATGGCTACACCTTC | CAFSQGSYGYTF
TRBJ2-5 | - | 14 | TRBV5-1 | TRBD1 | TGCGCCACCTGCCGGACAGGTTTTCAAGAGACCCAGTACTTC | CATCRTGFQETQYF
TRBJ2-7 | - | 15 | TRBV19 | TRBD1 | TGTGCCAGTAGTCCCGACAGGGGAACTCGCCACGAGCAGTACTTC | CASSPDRGTRHEQYF
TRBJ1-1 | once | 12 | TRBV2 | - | TGTGCCAGCAGCCAGGGGTGGACTGAAGCTTTCTTT | CASSQGWTEAFF
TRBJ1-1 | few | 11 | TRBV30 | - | TGTGCCTGGAGAGTGGCGACTGAAGCTTTCTTT | CAWRVATEAFF
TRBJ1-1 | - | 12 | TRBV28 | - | TGTGCCAGCAGTTTGAGAGGGGAAGAAGCTTTCTTT | CASSLRGEEAFF
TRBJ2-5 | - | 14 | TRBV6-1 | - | TGTGCCAGCAGTGTCATTCCACGGAGCGATGGGCAGTACTTC | CASSVIPRSDGQYF
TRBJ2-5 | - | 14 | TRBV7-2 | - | TGTGCCAGCAGTTACTTCTCAGGGGCAGAGACCCAGTACTTC | CASSYFSGAETQYF
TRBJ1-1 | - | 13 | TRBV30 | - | TGTGCCTGGAGTACACTGGGGGTCCCTGAAGCTTTCTTT | CAWSTLGVPEAFF
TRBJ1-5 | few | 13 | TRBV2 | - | TGTGCCAGTACCGGGACTAAGGGAGAGCCCCAGCATTTT | CASTGTKGEPQHF
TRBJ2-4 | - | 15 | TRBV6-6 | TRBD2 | TGTGCCAGCAGGCCCAGCGGGGGCAGGGCAAACATTCAGTACTTC | CASRPSGGRANIQYF
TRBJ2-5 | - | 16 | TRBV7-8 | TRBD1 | TGTGCCAGCAGCTTTGGGACAGGACGGGGCCAAGAGACCCAGTACTTC | CASSFGTGRGQETQYF
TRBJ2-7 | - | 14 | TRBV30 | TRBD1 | TGTGCCTGGAGTACCTCAGGGGGCCCCTACGAGCAGTACTTC | CAWSTSGGPYEQYF
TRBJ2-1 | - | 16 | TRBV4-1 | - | TGCGCCAGCAGCCAAAGGACTTTGGGGACTCGAGAGGGTCAGTTCTTC | CASSQRTLGTREGQFF
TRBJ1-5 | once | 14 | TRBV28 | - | TGTGCCAGCAGTTTTTCCAGGGGAGGGCAGCCCCAGCATTTT | CASSFSRGGQPQHF
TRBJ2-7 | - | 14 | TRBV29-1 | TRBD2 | TGCAGCGCTAGCGGGAGCCTTAGCTCCTACGAGCAGTACTTC | CSASGSLSSYEQYF
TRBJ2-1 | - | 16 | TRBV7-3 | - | TGTGCCAGCAGCTTAAGTTTAACGGAGGACTGGGGACTCCAGTTCTTC | CASSLSLTEDWGLQFF
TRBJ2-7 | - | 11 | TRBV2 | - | TGTGCCAGCAGTGAAGTCTACGAGCAGTACTTC | CASSEVYEQYF
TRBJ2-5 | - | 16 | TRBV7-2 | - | TGTGCCAGCAGCTTAGATAGCAGCGGGTACCAAGAGACCCAGTACTTC | CASSLDSSGYQETQYF
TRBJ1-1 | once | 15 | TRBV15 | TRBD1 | TGTGCCACCAGCCCCCGGGACAGGAAGGTCACTGAAGCTTTCTTT | CATSPRDRKVTEAFF
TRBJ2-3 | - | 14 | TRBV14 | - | TGTGCCAGCAGCCAAATAGCAGGGTCTGATACGCAGTATTTT | CASSQIAGSDTQYF
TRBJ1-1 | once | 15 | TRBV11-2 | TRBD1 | TGTGCCAGCAGCACCCAACAGGGGGCCAACACTGAAGCTTTCTTT | CASSTQQGANTEAFF
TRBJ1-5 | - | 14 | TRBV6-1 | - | TGTGCCAGCAGTGAAGCGAGTCACGGAGGGCCCCAGCATTTT | CASSEASHGGPQHF